This TCR beta chain was captured by sequencing in a study of blood T cell repertoires in COVID-19. Study-wide context: Acute and convalescent COVID-19 specimens originated in the United States, Italy and Spain. PBMCs, B-cell-depleted T cells, or T cells were the source of the cDNA or gDNA that made up the material.

Measured with immunoSEQ multiplex PCR; TCRdb has only the in-frame clones, and not every one. The sample records around 400,000 clones, about 87% being singletons. V gave up 1 base and J gave up 8 bases; unmatched junction bases: 4. Germline V gene data show CDR1 as SEHNR and CDR2 as FQNEAQ (reference sequence). The CDR3 is made up of 13 amino acids. The V gene is TRBV7-9, the J gene TRBJ2-7; TRBD1 matches 8 bases. The source of this sequence is a woman aged 55-69 years with COVID-19, enrolled during active disease. Sequenced input: peripheral blood. CDR3 coding DNA: TGTGCCAGCAGCTTAGAGGACAGGGTGAAGCAGTACTTC. This translates into CASSLEDRVKQYF.